One and the same sample provided the 11 T cell receptor beta chains below, sequenced in a study of PD-1 blockade in classical Hodgkin lymphoma. Using immunoSEQ multiplex PCR, the repertoire was profiled, and TCRdb retains in-frame clones only, with some absent. The sample shows tens of thousands of clones, about 89% of them seen only once. Every patient experienced relapse after autologous stem cell transplantation, and brentuximab vedotin exposure varied. Sequencing was performed on peripheral blood mononuclear cells (PBMCs), taken at baseline. These receptors were obtained from a human donor with classical Hodgkin lymphoma.

This chain connects TRBV18 to TRBJ1-1, with TRBD1 identical over 8 bases. V gave up 4 bases and J gave up 11 bases; unmatched junction bases: 9. The CDR3 loop spans 13 amino acids. Germline-derived CDR1 and CDR2 are KGHSH and LQKENI. This chain's CDR3 is CASSRDRPNAAFF. The CDR3, as DNA: TGTGCCAGCTCACGGGACAGGCCCAATGCCGCTTTCTTT.

This clone was detected once. The CDR3 loop is CASSQDITRSYNEQFF. The CDR3 DNA reads as TGTGCCAGCAGCCAAGACATTACTAGATCCTACAATGAGCAGTTCTTC. The chain uses TRBV4-2 and TRBJ2-1; maybe TRBD2 (5 bases). The CDR3 contains 16 residues. V lost 0 bases and J lost 1, with 10 bases in between. In germline, CDR1 is LGHNA, CDR2 YNFKEQ.

This chain links TRBV15 with TRBJ2-1; D is undetermined. Germline CDR1 and CDR2: LNHNV and YYDKDF (reference sequence). The CDR3 totals 17 residues. Trimming removed 1 base at V and 8 bases at J, with 21 bases between. The CDR3 DNA is TGTGCCACCAGCAGAGGAGTCATAGAGATCAATCTCGATGAGCAGTTCTTC. The encoded protein is CATSRGVIEINLDEQFF.

The rearrangement uses TRBV10-3 and TRBJ1-1, with a weak D call TRBD1 (5 bases). CDR3 size: 14 residues. In germline, CDR1 is ENHRY, CDR2 SYGVKD. V was cut by 2 bases and J by 6 bases, with 13 bases left in between. This chain's CDR3 is CAISEVRGVPEAFF. The CDR3 nucleotides are TGTGCCATCAGTGAGGTACGGGGGGTCCCTGAAGCTTTCTTT.

The CDR3 DNA reads TGTGCCAGCAGTGAACCGGGAGCGGGAGATACGCAGTATTTT. Translated: CASSEPGAGDTQYF. The chain carries TRBV6-1 and TRBJ2-3; a weak D match, TRBD2 (6 bases). Germline lookup yields CDR1 MNHNS and CDR2 SASEGT. V dropped 2 bases and J dropped 5 bases, with 11 bases sitting between them. This CDR3 is 14 amino acids long.

The V gene is TRBV19, the J gene TRBJ1-2; the D gene is possibly TRBD1 (5 bases). The CDR3 length is 15 residues. Germline CDR1 reads LNHDA; CDR2 reads SQIVND (reference sequence). The V and J ends lost 3 bases and 7 bases respectively, with 18 bases between them. In DNA form, the CDR3 reads TGTGCCAGTAGTATTGCTGACAGTCCCGGCGGTGGCTACACCTTC. Residues: CASSIADSPGGGYTF.

The chain employs TRBV30 and TRBJ2-1; TRBD2 matches 14 bases. This CDR3 comprises 19 residues. V trimming: 3 bases; J trimming: 0 bases; junction bases outside the gene matches: 10. The germline V gene encodes CDR1 GTSNPN and CDR2 SVGIG (reference sequence). The CDR3 here is CAWSPAGTSGRYSYNEQFF. The CDR3 DNA sequence: TGTGCCTGGAGCCCCGCCGGGACTAGCGGGAGATACTCCTACAATGAGCAGTTCTTC.

The rearrangement links TRBV30 to TRBJ2-2; tentative D call: TRBD2 (6 bases). V lost 2 bases and J lost 5, with 12 bases in between. Germline V gene lookup returns CDR1 GTSNPN and CDR2 SVGIG (reference sequence). This CDR3 has 14 amino acids. The chain's CDR3 is CAWSPGRGTGELFF. The CDR3 DNA reads TGTGCCTGGAGTCCCGGGCGGGGTACCGGGGAGCTGTTTTTT. Together with reference TRBV30 and TRBJ2-2, the CDR3 gives the full variable domain: SQTIHQWPATLVQPVGSPLSLECTVEGTSNPNLYWYRQAAGRGLQLLFYSVGIGQISSEVPQNLSASRPQDRQFILSSKKLLLSDSGFYLCAWSPGRGTGELFFGEGSRLTVL.

The chain uses TRBV6-5 and TRBJ2-2; 10 bases align to TRBD1. The V gene's germline CDR1 is MNHEY and CDR2 SVGAGI. CDR3 size: 15 residues. J was trimmed by 1 base and V by 6 bases; bases with no gene match: 2. CDR3 DNA sequence: TGTGCCAGCAGGACAGGGGGCCTGAACACCGGGGAGCTGTTTTTT. This sequence encodes CASRTGGLNTGELFF.

The chain uses TRBV28 and TRBJ2-3, with 10 bases that match TRBD2. There are 16 residues in the CDR3. CDR1 and CDR2 (germline): MDHEN, SYDVKM. Unmatched junction bases numbered 13, after V lost 8 bases and J lost 5 bases. For the CDR3, the DNA is TGTGCCAGCTCAAAAGGGGCTAGCGGGAGTAGAGATACGCAGTATTTT. Translated, it gives CASSKGASGSRDTQYF. The variable domain in full, completed from reference TRBV28 and TRBJ2-3, reads DVKVTQSSRYLVKRTGEKVFLECVQDMDHENMFWYRQDPGLGLRLIYFSYDVKMKEKGDIPEGYSVSREKKERFSLILESASTNQTSMYLCASSKGASGSRDTQYFGPGTRLTVL.

The chain has TRBV5-1 and TRBJ2-1; unclear D gene. Trimming pared 0 bases from V and 8 bases from J, leaving 6 bases between. This CDR3 is built from 12 residues. From germline, CDR1 is SGHRS and CDR2 YFSETQ. The CDR3 region has the DNA TGCGCCAGCAGCTTGGAAGTGCATGAGCAGTTCTTC. Translation: CASSLEVHEQFF.